This T cell receptor (beta chain) was identified in a study of blood T cell repertoires in COVID-19. Profiling relied on immunoSEQ multiplex PCR, and the TCRdb table lists in-frame clones only, not all of them. This sample carries fewer than 250,000 clones, about 87% of them seen once, and the ten largest clones take about 1.7%. V lost 1 base to trimming and J lost 5 bases; unmatched junction nucleotides: 5. From germline, CDR1 is LGHDT and CDR2 YNNKEL (reference sequence). This CDR3 is built from 16 residues. The V gene is TRBV3-1 (or the pseudogene TRBV3-2), the J gene TRBJ2-1; 10 bases fit TRBD1. The TCR was taken from a man between 65 and 80 years old with acute or convalescent COVID-19. Sequenced input: peripheral blood. The CDR3: CASSQALGTGDNEQFF. CDR3 coding DNA: TGTGCCAGCAGCCAAGCGCTAGGGACAGGGGACAATGAGCAGTTCTTC.